The 5 T cell receptor beta chains in this list originate from one sample, sequenced in a study of T-cell reconstitution after alpha-beta-depleted transplantation in children. Preparation of the TCRbeta library was carried out with unique molecular identifiers. In TCRdb, the PCR reads were re-called with MiXCR into one record per CDR3 protein. This table holds about 610,000 distinct CDR3 sequences, roughly a tenth found once. This material consisted of PBMCs from the stem cell graft donor, taken from the stem cell graft. The receptor set was obtained from a human donor who donated a stem cell graft to a child with acute myeloid leukemia.

The CDR3 coding sequence is TGCAGTGCTAGAGATCCTAGCGGGAGGTTATTCGAGCAGTACTTC. It specifies CSARDPSGRLFEQYF. The chain recombines TRBV20-1 with TRBJ2-7; 11 bases agree with TRBD2. Germline assignment: CDR1 DFQATT and CDR2 SNEGSKA (reference sequence). The CDR3 runs 15 residues. Unmatched junction bases numbered 7, after V lost 0 bases and J lost 6 bases.

This sequence joins TRBV28 and TRBJ2-3; D uncertain. The germline gives CDR1 MDHEN, CDR2 SYDVKM. The CDR3 runs to 13 residues. The ends were cut back, 7 bases at V and 2 bases at J, with 10 bases in the middle. CDR3 sequence (DNA): TGTGCCAGCAATCTGCAGCTCACAGATACGCAGTATTTT. Its translation is CASNLQLTDTQYF. The full variable domain, in which reference TRBV28 and TRBJ2-3 provide the parts outside the CDR3, is DVKVTQSSRYLVKRTGEKVFLECVQDMDHENMFWYRQDPGLGLRLIYFSYDVKMKEKGDIPEGYSVSREKKERFSLILESASTNQTSMYLCASNLQLTDTQYFGPGTRLTVL.

This clonotype came up many times. J is TRBJ2-1 and V is TRBV5-1, with TRBD2 identical over 8 bases. Per the germline V gene, CDR1 is SGHRS and CDR2 is YFSETQ. V lost 7 bases to trimming and J lost 8 bases; unmatched junction nucleotides: 5. The CDR3 sequence is 12 residues long. CDR3 in DNA: TGCGCCAGCGGGGCGGGAGGCCATGAGCAGTTCTTC. Its translation is CASGAGGHEQFF.

In its sample, this clonotype was seen many times. The J gene is TRBJ2-7, the V gene TRBV20-1; tentative D call: TRBD2 (5 bases). Germline V lookup: CDR1 DFQATT, CDR2 SNEGSKA (reference sequence). V was pared by 3 bases and J by 4 bases, with 13 bases between. The CDR3 length is 13 residues. Here the CDR3 reads CSARAGGGYEQYF. In DNA form, the CDR3 reads TGCAGTGCTAGGGCCGGAGGCGGGTACGAGCAGTACTTC.

This clonotype has just a few counts. The gene calls are TRBV4-2 and TRBJ2-3, with 13 bases matching TRBD2. V was pared by 3 bases and J by 3 bases, with 6 bases of the junction left unmatched. There are 17 residues in the CDR3. Germline values: CDR1 LGHNA, CDR2 YNFKEQ. For the CDR3, the DNA is TGTGCCAGCAGCCAGGACGGGACTAGCGGGAAGACAGATACGCAGTATTTT. This encodes CASSQDGTSGKTDTQYF.